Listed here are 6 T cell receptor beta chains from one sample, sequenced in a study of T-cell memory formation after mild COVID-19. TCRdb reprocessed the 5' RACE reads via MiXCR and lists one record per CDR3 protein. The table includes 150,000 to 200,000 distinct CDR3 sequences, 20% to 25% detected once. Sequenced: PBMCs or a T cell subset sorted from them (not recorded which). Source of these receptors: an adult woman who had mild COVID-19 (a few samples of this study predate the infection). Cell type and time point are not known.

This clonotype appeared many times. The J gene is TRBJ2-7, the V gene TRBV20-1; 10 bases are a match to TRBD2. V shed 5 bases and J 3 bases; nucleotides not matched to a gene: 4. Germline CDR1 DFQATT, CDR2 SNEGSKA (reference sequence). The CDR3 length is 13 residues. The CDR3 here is CSAPGTSDYEQYF. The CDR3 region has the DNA TGCAGTGCTCCCGGGACTAGCGACTACGAGCAGTACTTC.

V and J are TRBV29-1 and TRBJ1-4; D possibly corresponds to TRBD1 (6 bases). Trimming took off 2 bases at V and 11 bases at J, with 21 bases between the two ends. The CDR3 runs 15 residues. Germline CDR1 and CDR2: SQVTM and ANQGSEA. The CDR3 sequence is CSVESPWTGRGKLFF. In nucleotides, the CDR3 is TGCAGCGTTGAAAGCCCTTGGACGGGTAGGGGGAAACTGTTTTTT. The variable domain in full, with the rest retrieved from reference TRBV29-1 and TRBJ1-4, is SAVISQKPSRDICQRGTSLTIQCQVDSQVTMMFWYRQQPGQSLTLIATANQGSEATYESGFVIDKFPISRPNLTFSTLTVSNMSPEDSSIYLCSVESPWTGRGKLFFGSGTQLSVL.

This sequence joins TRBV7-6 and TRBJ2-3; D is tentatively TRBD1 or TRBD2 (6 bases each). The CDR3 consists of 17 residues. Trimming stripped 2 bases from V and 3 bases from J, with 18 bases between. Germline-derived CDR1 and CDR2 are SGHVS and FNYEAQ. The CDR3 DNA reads TGTGCCAGCAGCTTACCCCTCGCGAGGGGGGAGACAGATACGCAGTATTTT. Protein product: CASSLPLARGETDTQYF.

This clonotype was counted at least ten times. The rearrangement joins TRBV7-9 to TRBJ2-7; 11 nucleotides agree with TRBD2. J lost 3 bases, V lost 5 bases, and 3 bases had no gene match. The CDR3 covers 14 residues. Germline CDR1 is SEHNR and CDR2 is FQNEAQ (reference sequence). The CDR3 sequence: CASSPGLAGYEQYF. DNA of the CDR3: TGTGCCAGCAGCCCAGGACTAGCGGGCTACGAGCAGTACTTC.

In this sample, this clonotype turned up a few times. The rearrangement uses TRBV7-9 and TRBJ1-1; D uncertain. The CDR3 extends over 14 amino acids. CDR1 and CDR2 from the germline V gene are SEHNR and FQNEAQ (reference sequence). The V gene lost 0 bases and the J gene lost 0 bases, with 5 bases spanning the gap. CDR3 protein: CASSLAPLNTEAFF. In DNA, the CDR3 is TGTGCCAGCAGCTTAGCGCCCCTGAACACTGAAGCTTTCTTT.

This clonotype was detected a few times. The CDR3 region is CASSPTDRSSSPLHF. The CDR3 nucleotides read TGTGCCAGCAGTCCGACGGACAGGTCGAGTTCACCCCTCCACTTT. This chain uses TRBV6-2 or TRBV6-3 with TRBJ1-6, with TRBD1 matching 7 bases. After removal of 5 bases from V and 9 bases from J, the junction contained 10 bases not matched to a gene. Germline CDR1 reads MNHEY; CDR2 reads SVGEGT. The CDR3 is made up of 15 amino acids.